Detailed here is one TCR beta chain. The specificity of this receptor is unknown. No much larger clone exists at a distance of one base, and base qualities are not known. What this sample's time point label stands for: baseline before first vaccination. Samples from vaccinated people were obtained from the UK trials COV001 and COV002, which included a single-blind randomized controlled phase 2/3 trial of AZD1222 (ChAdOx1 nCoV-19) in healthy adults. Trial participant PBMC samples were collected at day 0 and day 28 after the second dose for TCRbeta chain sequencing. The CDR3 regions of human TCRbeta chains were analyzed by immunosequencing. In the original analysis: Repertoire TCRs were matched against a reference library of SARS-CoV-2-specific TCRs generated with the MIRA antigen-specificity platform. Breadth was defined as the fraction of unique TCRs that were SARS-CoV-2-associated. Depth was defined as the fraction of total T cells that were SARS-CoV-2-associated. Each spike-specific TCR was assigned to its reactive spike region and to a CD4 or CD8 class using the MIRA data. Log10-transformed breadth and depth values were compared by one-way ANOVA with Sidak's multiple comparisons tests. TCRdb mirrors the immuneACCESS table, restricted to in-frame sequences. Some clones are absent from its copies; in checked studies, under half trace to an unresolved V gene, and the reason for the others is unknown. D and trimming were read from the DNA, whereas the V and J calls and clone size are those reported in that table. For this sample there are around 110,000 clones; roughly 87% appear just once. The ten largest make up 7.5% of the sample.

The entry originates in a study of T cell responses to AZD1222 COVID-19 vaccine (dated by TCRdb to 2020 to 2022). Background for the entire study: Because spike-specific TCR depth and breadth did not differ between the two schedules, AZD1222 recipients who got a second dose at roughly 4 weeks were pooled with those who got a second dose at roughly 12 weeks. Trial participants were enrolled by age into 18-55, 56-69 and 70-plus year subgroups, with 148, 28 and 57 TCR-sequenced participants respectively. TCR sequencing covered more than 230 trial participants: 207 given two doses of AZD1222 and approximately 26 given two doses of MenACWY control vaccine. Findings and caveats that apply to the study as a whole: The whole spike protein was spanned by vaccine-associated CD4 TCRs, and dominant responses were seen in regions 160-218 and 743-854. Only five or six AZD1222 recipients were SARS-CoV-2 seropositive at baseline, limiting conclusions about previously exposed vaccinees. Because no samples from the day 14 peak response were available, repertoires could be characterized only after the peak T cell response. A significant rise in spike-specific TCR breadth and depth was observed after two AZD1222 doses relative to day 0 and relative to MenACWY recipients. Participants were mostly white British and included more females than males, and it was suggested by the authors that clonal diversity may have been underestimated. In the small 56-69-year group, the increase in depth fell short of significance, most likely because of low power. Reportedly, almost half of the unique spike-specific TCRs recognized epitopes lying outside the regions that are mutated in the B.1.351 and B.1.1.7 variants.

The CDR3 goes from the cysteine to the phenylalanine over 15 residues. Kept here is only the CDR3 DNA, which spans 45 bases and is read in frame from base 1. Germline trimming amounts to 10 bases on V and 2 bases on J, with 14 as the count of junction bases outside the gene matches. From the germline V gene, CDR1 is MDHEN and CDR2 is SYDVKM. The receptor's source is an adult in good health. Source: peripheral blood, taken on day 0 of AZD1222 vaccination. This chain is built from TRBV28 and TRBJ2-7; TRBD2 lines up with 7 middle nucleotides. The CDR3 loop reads CATEPRERGTYEQYF. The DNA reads TGTGCCACCGAACCGAGAGAGCGGGGTACCTACGAGCAGTACTTC.